This T cell receptor (beta chain) was sequenced during a study of shared clonotypes between healthy human individuals. Study-wide background: The plates for each donor numbered three CD4 naive, three CD4 memory, two CD8 naive and one CD8 memory.

The J segment lost 3 bases and the V segment lost 7 bases, leaving 4 bases of the junction unmatched. The CDR3 runs to 13 residues. Germline V gene sequence: CDR1 SNHLY, CDR2 FYNNEI. A word on this clone: Its antigen is unidentified.

General observations from the study: Clonotype sharing across donors was expected to vary with sequencing depth. Donor scarcity curtailed the genetic and exposure-history diversity represented herein. In a handful of donors, 4.5% to 5.5% of naive CD4 clonotypes appeared in common.

Produced via immunoSEQ multiplex PCR; TCRdb's table is partial and in-frame only. Of some 630,000 clones in the sample, around 72% were seen once. The clonotype was recovered from a woman in her 30s in good health. The sequenced material came from memory CD4+ T cells sorted from blood. Subset defined: CD45RA-negative fraction. The rearrangement joins TRBV2 to TRBJ2-7; TRBD2 aligns across 9 bases. Here the CDR3 reads CASKLAGDYEQYF. CDR3 nucleotide sequence: TGTGCCAGCAAATTAGCGGGAGACTACGAGCAGTACTTC. The full variable domain, in which reference TRBV2 and TRBJ2-7 provide the parts outside the CDR3, is EPEVTQTPSHQVTQMGQEVILRCVPISNHLYFYWYRQILGQKVEFLVSFYNNEISEKSEIFDDQFSVERPDGSNFTLKIRSTKLEDSAMYFCASKLAGDYEQYFGPGTRLTVT.